This paragraph reports one T cell receptor (beta chain). The CDR3 has 15 residues. Trimming took off 5 bases at V and 3 bases at J, with 17 bases between the two ends. The germline V gene encodes CDR1 MNHNY and CDR2 SVGAGI (reference sequence). Produced via immunoSEQ multiplex PCR; TCRdb's table is partial and in-frame only. This table holds 110,000 or so clones, 80% to 90% found once. These data originate in a study of blood T cell repertoires in COVID-19. Study at large: Material from acute and convalescent COVID-19 was sourced from the United States, Italy and Spain.

The chain is built from TRBV6-6 and TRBJ2-7, with D perhaps TRBD1 (5 bases). Sequencing used peripheral blood. This TCR came from an older man with active or convalescent COVID-19. CDR3 coding DNA: TGTGCCAGCAGTCCCCCCACTAATCAGGGCTACGAGCAGTACTTC. It codes for CASSPPTNQGYEQYF.